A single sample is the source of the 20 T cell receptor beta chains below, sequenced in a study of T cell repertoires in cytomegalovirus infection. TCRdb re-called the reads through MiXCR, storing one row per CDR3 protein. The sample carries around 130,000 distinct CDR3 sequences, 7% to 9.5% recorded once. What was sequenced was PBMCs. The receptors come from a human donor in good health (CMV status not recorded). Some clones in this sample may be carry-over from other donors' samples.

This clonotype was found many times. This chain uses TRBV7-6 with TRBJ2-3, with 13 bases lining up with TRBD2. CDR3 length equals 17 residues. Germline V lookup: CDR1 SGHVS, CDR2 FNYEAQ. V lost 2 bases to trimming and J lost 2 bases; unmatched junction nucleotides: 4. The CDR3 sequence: CASSLRTSGGDTDTQYF. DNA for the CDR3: TGTGCCAGCAGCTTAAGGACTAGCGGGGGAGACACAGATACGCAGTATTTT.

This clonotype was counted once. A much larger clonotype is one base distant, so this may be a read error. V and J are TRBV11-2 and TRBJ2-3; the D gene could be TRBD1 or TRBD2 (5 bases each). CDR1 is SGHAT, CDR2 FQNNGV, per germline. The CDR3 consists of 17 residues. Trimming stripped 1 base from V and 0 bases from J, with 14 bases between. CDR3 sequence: CASSLAGWGISTDTQYF. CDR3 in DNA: TGTGCCAGCAGCTTAGCCGGGTGGGGGATAAGCACAGATACGCAGTATTTT.

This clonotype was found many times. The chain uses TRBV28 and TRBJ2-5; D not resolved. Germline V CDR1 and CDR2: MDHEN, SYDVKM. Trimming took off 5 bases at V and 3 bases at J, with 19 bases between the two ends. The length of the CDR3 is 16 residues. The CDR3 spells CASSHPGRLVEETQYF. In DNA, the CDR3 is TGTGCCAGCAGTCATCCCGGCAGGTTGGTCGAAGAGACCCAGTACTTC.

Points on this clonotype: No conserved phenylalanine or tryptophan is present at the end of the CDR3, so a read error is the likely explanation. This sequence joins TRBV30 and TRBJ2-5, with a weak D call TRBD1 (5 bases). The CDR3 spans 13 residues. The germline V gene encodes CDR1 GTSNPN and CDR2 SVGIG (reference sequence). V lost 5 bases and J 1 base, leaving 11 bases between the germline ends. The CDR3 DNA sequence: TGTGCCTGGGAGTCAAGGGGCCAAGAGACCCAGTACTAC. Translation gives CAWESRGQETQYY.

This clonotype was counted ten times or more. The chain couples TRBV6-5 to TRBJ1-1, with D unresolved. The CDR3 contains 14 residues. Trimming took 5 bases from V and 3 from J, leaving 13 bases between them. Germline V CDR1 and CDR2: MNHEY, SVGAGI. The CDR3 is CASSLLVPDTEAFF. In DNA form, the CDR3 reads TGTGCCAGCAGTCTTCTTGTTCCGGACACTGAAGCTTTCTTT.

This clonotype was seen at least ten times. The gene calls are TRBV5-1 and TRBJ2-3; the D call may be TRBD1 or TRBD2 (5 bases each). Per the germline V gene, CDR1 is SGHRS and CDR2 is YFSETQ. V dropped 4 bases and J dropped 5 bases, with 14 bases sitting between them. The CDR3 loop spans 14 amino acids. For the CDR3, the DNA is TGCGCCAGCAGCGTGGACGGGGCGGGAGATACGCAGTATTTT. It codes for CASSVDGAGDTQYF.

DNA of the CDR3: TGTGCCAGTAGTATATCATCTCAGGGAATCGGATCTGGAAACACCATATATTTT. Translated: CASSISSQGIGSGNTIYF. The J gene is TRBJ1-3, the V gene TRBV19; tentative D call: TRBD1 (5 bases). This CDR3 has 18 residues. Trimming removed 2 bases from V and 1 base from J, with 18 bases in between. CDR1 and CDR2 from the germline V gene are LNHDA and SQIVND (reference sequence).

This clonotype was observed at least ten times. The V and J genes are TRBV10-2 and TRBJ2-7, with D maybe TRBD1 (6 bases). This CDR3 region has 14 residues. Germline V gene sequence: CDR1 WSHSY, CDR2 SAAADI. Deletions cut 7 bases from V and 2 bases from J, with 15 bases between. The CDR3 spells CASTTSGVPYEQYF. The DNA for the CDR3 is TGCGCCAGCACAACGTCAGGGGTCCCCTACGAGCAGTACTTC.

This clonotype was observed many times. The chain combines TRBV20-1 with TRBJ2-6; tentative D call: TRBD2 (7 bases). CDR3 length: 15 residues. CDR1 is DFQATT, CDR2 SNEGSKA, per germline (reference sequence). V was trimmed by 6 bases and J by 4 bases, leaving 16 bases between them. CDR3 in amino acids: CSAQGGGGGANVLTF. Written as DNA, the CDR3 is TGCAGTGCCCAAGGGGGGGGTGGAGGGGCCAACGTCCTGACTTTC.

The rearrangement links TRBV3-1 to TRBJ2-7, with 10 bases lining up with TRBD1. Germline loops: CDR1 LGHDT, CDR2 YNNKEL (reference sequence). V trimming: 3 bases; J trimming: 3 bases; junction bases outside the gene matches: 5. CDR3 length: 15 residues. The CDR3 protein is CASSQAWTGGYEQYF. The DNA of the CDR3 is TGTGCCAGCAGCCAGGCCTGGACAGGGGGCTACGAGCAGTACTTC.

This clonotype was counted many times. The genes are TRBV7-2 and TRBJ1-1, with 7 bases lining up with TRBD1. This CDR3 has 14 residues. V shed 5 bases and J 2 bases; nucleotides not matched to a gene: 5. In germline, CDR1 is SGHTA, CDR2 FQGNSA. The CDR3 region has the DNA TGTGCCAGCAGCGCTAACAGGGGTAACACTGAAGCTTTCTTT. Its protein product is CASSANRGNTEAFF.

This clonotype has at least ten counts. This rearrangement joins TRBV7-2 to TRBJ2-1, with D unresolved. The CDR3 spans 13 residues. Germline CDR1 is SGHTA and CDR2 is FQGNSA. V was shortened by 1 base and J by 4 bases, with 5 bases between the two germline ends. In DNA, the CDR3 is TGTGCCAGCAGCTTAGGGGAATACAATGAGCAGTTCTTC. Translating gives CASSLGEYNEQFF.

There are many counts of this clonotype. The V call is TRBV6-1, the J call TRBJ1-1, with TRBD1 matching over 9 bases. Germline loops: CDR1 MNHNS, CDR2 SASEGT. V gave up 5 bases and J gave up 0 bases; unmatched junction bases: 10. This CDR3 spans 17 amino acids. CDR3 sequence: CASSYTGTGKVNTEAFF. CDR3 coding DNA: TGTGCCAGCAGTTATACTGGGACAGGGAAGGTGAACACTGAAGCTTTCTTT.

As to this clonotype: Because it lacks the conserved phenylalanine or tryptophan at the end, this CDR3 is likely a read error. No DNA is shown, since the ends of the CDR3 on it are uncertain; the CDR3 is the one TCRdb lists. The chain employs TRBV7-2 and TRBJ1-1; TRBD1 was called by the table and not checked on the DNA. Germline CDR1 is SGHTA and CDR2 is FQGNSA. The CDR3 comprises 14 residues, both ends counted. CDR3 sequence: CASSLLQGYTEAVS.

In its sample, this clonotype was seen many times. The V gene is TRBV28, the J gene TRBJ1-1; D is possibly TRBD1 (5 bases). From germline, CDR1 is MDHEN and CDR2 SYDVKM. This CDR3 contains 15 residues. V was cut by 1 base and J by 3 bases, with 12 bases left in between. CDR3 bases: TGTGCCAGCAGTTTATCGGCCAGGGCGGACACTGAAGCTTTCTTT. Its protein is CASSLSARADTEAFF. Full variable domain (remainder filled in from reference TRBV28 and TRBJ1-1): DVKVTQSSRYLVKRTGEKVFLECVQDMDHENMFWYRQDPGLGLRLIYFSYDVKMKEKGDIPEGYSVSREKKERFSLILESASTNQTSMYLCASSLSARADTEAFFGQGTRLTVV.

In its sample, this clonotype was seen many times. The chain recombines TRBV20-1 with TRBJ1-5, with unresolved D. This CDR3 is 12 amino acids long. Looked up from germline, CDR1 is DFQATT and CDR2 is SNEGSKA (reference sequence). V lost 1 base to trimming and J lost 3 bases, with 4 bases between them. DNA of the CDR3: TGCAGTGCTAGAGGTCACAATCAGCCCCAGCATTTT. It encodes CSARGHNQPQHF.

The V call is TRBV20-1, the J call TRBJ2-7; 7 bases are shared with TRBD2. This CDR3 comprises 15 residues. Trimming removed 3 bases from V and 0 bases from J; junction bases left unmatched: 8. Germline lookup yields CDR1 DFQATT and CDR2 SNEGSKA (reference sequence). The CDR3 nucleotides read TGCAGTGCTAGTTACAGCGGGGCCTTCTCCTACGAGCAGTACTTC. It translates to CSASYSGAFSYEQYF.

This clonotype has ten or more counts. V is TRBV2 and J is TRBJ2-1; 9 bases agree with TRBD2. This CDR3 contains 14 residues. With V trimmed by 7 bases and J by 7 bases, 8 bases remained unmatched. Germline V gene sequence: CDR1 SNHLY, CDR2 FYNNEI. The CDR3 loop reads CASKETSGSNEQFF. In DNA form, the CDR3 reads TGTGCCAGCAAGGAGACTAGCGGCTCGAATGAGCAGTTCTTC.

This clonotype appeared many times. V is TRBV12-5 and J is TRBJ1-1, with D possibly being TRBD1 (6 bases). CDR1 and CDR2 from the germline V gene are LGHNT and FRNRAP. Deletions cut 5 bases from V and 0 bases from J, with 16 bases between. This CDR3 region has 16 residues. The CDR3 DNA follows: TGTGCTAGTGGTCCTCCTCGACAGGCCATGAACACTGAAGCTTTCTTT. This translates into CASGPPRQAMNTEAFF.

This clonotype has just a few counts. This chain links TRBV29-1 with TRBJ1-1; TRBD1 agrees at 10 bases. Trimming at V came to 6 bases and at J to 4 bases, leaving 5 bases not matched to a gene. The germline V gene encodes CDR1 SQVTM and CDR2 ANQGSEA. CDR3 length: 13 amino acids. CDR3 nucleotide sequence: TGCAGCGTAGGGGACAGGGGTGGCACTGAAGCTTTCTTT. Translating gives CSVGDRGGTEAFF.